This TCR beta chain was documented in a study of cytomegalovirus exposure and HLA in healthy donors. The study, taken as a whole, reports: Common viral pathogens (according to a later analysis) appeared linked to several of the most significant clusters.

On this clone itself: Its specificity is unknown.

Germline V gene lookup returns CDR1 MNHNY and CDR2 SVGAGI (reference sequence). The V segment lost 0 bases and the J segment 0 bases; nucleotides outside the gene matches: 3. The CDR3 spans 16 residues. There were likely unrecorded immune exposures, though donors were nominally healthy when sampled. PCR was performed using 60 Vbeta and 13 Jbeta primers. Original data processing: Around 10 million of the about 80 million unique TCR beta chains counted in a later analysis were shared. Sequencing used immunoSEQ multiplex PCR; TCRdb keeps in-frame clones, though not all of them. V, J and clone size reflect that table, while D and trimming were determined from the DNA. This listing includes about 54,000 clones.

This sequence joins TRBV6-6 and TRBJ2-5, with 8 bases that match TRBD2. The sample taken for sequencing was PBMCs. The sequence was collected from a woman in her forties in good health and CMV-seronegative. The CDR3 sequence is CASSYSLAGYQETQYF. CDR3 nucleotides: TGTGCCAGCAGTTACTCCCTAGCGGGCTACCAAGAGACCCAGTACTTC.